The T cell receptor (beta chain) described here comes from a study of cytomegalovirus exposure and HLA in healthy donors (TCRdb year 2017). General notes on the study: According to an earlier analysis of 587 of the donors, some 180 million T cells yielded over 100 million unique TCR beta sequences and roughly 280 Gb of sequence data. Approximately 300 gigabases of sequencing data and around 87 million unique TCR sequences were included in an early release covering roughly 600 HLA-typed donors. Of the approximately 400 genotyped donors, 70% to 90% were placed in the genetic ancestry cluster associated with self-reported Caucasian donors. The study aimed to test whether cataloging public T cell receptors could reveal signatures of past pathogen exposure. The T cell repertoires of under 700 subjects were profiled by immunosequencing and related to cytomegalovirus serostatus. Besides the first cohort of approximately 710 subjects, a separate validation cohort made up of over 95 different subjects was used. To predict cytomegalovirus infection status, the study brought together high-throughput TCR immunosequencing, statistical association of individual TCRs with disease status, and machine learning. In a later analysis, previously published TCR beta repertoires from more than 500 donors were re-analyzed and high-resolution HLA genotyping was added so that TCR occurrence patterns could be studied. Rather than using new phenotypic data, the later analysis identified candidate immune exposures from TCR beta sequences and from how often those sequences occurred across donors. To decide whether each TCR beta V gene segment behaved as functional or pseudogenic, an earlier analysis of 587 of the donors relied on high-throughput TCR beta sequencing. Alongside the repertoire data, information on donor age, sex, ethnicity and CMV serostatus was compiled. Genome-wide SNP genotypes for about three fifths of the roughly 670 donors were used in a later genetic analysis, which treated that subset as a discovery cohort. All discovery cohort repertoires had been generated on a single sequencing platform. HLA typing included class I and class II loci at four-digit resolution. The number of typed donors differed by locus: roughly 629-640 for A, B, C, DRB1 and DQB1; 522 for DQA1; 606 for DPA1; and 400 to 480 for DPB1. A few DR-DQ haplotypes were treated as single units for association and clustering because of strong linkage in the cohort. Across about 370 genotyped donors of the cohort, an average of approximately 240,000 unique TCR beta nucleotide sequences per donor were sequenced, and 15% to 20% of those sequences were non-productive. Broader findings and caveats from the paper: Broadly in line with IMGT annotations, most TCR beta V segments showed up in productive rearrangements about 87% or about 30% of the time in an earlier analysis of approximately 600 of the donors. Cytomegalovirus status was reported to be diagnosed by the classifier with high specificity and sensitivity in both the original and validation cohorts. Because HLA typing was missing for some donors at each locus, association tests included only the typed subset. A later analysis found that TCR association rates varied across HLA loci, with DRB1 alleles showing the most associated TCRs and HLA-C alleles the fewest. In a later analysis, some 18,000 TCR beta sequences were associated with specific HLA alleles at a false discovery rate of 0.05. A later genetic analysis reported fewer N-insertions in productive TCRs among donors in an Asian-associated ancestry cluster than the roughly 700-donor mean. The cohort was sequenced for TCR beta chains only, and without alpha or paired-chain data the features that could be detected were limited. Some 16 rarely observed V segments, including chromosome 9 orphons, were excluded from the earlier analysis of some 590 of the donors because counts were too low. Several of the top co-occurrence clusters appeared to be linked to parvovirus B19, influenza, CMV and Epstein-Barr virus, according to a later analysis. The only immune exposure information available for the cohort was CMV serostatus. Correlated functional status among segregating V segments might reflect linkage disequilibrium, but an unknown experimental factor could not be ruled out. A group of highly shared sequence variants was considered likely to be a technical artifact of the sequencing pipeline. A further reported finding was that TCR beta sequences accurately predicted the HLA-A and HLA-B alleles for most subjects in the first cohort. When HLA alleles, especially DR and DQ, strongly co-occurred, TCR associations were difficult to assign to individual alleles. Roughly uniform sequencing depth across donors was assumed in presence/absence analyses, although this assumption may not hold. While some public TCRs were present in many individuals, most TCR sequences turned up only very rarely across donors. Compared with equally common non-associated chains, HLA-associated TCR beta chains in a later analysis were more clonally expanded and had lower generation probabilities. In vitro tests confirmed that a few of the cytomegalovirus-associated TCR beta chains recognize cytomegalovirus antigens. The authors suggested that the approach could potentially be generalized to other disease states and immunological phenotypes. An association between a missense DCLRE1C variant and V-gene and J-gene trimming of TCR beta chains was found in a later genetic analysis and replicated in an independent cohort. In a later analysis, most CMV-associated TCR beta chains were found to appear HLA-restricted, with HLA associations seemingly driven largely by CMV exposure. The study gave a list of roughly 150 TCR beta chains associated with cytomegalovirus. Because the 87-base-pair reads could not distinguish some IMGT-functional V segments, including TRBV6-2 and TRBV6-3, those segments were excluded.

Library method: the immunoSEQ multiplex PCR assay. For the multiplex PCR, a mixture combining 60 forward primers for TCR Vbeta segments and 13 reverse primers for TCR Jbeta segments was used. The CDR3 region of rearranged TCR beta genes was amplified from genomic DNA by a multiplex PCR assay. The Illumina HiSeq System was used to sequence the amplified TCR beta libraries as 87-base-pair reads. The study's processing was this. A later analysis counted 65 million to 90 million unique TCR beta chains across the 600 to 850 repertoires, and some 11 million of these chains were shared by at least two donors. Raw reads were error-corrected and collapsed into unique sequences by a nearest-neighbor algorithm in which closely related sequences were merged to remove PCR and sequencing errors. Alignment of CDR3 sequences to IMGT reference sequences was used to assign V, D and J gene segments. Each retained sequence needed at least a six-nucleotide match to both a V gene segment and a J gene segment. A rearrangement counted as productive if the CDR3 had no stop codons and remained in frame with V and J, and every other rearrangement counted as non-productive. Following IMGT convention, CDR3 was defined as the stretch from the second conserved V-encoded cysteine to the conserved J-encoded phenylalanine. In an earlier analysis of roughly 610 of the donors, sequences lacking an unambiguous match to a single V gene segment were excluded. An earlier analysis of some 500 of the donors classified V segments as functional when productive rearrangements were above 56.7% and as segregating when the standard deviation between donors was above 5%. A statistical classification framework was built for diagnosing cytomegalovirus status from the catalog of TCR beta chain sequences. In a later analysis, TCR nucleotide sequences were compared against IMGT/GENE-DB human TR gene sequences so that V and J genes could be assigned. The TCRdist pipeline was used in a later analysis to assign CDR3 sequences and most-parsimonious VDJ recombination scenarios. In a later analysis, every TCR beta chain was defined by the combination of its CDR3 amino acid sequence and its V-gene family, and reads without a unique V-gene family were dropped. A later analysis removed roughly 590 highly shared, low-generation-probability nucleotide sequences to deal with suspected cross-contamination and a sequencing artifact. A later analysis calculated a clonal expansion index for each public chain from normalized within-repertoire ranks of inferred template counts. Generation probabilities in a later analysis came from a VDJ recombination model fitted to out-of-frame rearrangements, and those results were checked against IGoR. A later analysis scored TCR-TCR, TCR-HLA and TCR-CMV co-occurrence with hypergeometric tests, applying a repertoire-size bias correction to TCR pairs. To estimate false discovery rates, a later analysis permuted the HLA or CMV assignments 20 times. In a later analysis, co-occurring TCRs were grouped with DBSCAN, and TCRdist sequence similarity was added when clustering was performed within HLA-allele-positive subsets. Repertoires with fewer than 30,000 or more than 120,000 public chains were left out of co-occurrence clustering, as were about 5 repertoires with anomalous nucleotide sharing. TCRdb retrieved this table from immuneACCESS and kept in-frame rearrangements only. Not all clones are present; in checked studies, unresolved V genes account for under half, and no reason is known for the remainder. V and J calls and clone size are given by that table; D and trimming were obtained from the DNA. This sample has 160,000 or so clones in its table, and around 80% of those were observed once. The top ten hold roughly 5% of the sample.

As regards this clone: Its antigen remains undetermined. Base qualities were left out, and no much larger clone turns up one base away.

CDR1 and CDR2 (MNHEY, SVGAGI) derive from the germline V gene. V and J are truncated by 3 bases and 0 bases respectively, leaving an intervening sequence of 12 bases. The CDR3 measures 15 amino acids from cysteine to phenylalanine. The DNA shown is the 45-base CDR3, in frame from base 1. The cohort was made up of approximately 670 healthy bone marrow donors. Cohort members were all nominally healthy when sampled, although unrecorded immune exposures were likely present. The donor was CMV seronegative and belonged to the group of around 400 seronegative cohort members. A peripheral blood sample was provided by each donor, and peripheral blood mononuclear cells were used for TCR beta sequencing. The Qiagen DNeasy Blood Extraction Kit was used to extract genomic DNA from the blood cell samples.

The TCR sequence derives from a man aged 30 to 39 in good health and CMV-seronegative. The rearranged segments are TRBV6-5 and TRBJ2-7; TRBD1 is a weak D gene call, 5 bases matching. The specimen sequenced was PBMCs. The CDR3 protein: CASSYQGGTSYEQYF. In nucleotides, the sequence is TGTGCCAGCAGTTATCAGGGCGGCACCTCCTACGAGCAGTACTTC.